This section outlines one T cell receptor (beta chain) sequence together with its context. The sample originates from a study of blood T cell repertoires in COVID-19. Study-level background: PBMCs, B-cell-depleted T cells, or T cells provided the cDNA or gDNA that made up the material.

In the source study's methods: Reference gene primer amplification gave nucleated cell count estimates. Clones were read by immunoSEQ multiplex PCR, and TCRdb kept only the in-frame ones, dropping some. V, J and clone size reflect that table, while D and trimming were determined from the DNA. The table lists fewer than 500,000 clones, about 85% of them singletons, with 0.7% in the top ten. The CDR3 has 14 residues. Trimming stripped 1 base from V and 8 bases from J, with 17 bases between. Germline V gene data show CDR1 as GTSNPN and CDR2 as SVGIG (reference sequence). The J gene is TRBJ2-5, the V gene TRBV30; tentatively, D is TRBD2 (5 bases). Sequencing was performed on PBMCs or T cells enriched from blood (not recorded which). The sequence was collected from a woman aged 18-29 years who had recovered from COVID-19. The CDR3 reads CAWSAGLGDSTQYF. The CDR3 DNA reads TGTGCCTGGAGTGCCGGACTTGGGGATTCAACCCAGTACTTC.